The entry below describes one T cell receptor beta chain. The data originate from a study of control samples from healthy donors and cancer patients. The repertoire was sequenced with immunoSEQ multiplex PCR; TCRdb's copy has only in-frame clones and lacks some. The sample contains around 140,000 clones, around 92% of which appear only once. This CDR3 comprises 14 residues. V gave up 5 bases and J gave up 6 bases, with 17 bases separating them. Germline assignment: CDR1 SGDLS and CDR2 YYNGEE. The specimen was PBMCs. The rearrangement uses TRBV9 and TRBJ1-1, with D perhaps TRBD1 (6 bases). The receptor comes from a man aged 45-65 years with head and neck cancer. The CDR3 loop reads CASRPEQGSPEAFF. CDR3 in DNA: TGTGCCAGCAGGCCTGAACAGGGATCCCCTGAAGCTTTCTTT.